This T cell receptor beta chain is from a study of OX40 agonist ivuxolimab in advanced cancers. Study information: Intravenous ivuxolimab at 0.01 to 10 mg/kg was given to patients every 2 weeks.

Method: immunoSEQ multiplex PCR; TCRdb's copy keeps in-frame clones and lacks some. The table lists 50,000 to 65,000 clones, approximately 83% of them singletons. Concerning this clone itself: What it recognizes is unknown.

CDR3 length: 15 residues. CDR1 and CDR2 (germline): KGHSH, LQKENI. V lost 2 bases and J lost 6; bases outside the gene matches: 8. Findings and limits, study-wide: Relative to CD4+ cells, CD8+ T cells on average had more expanded clones.

The receptor comes from an adult with an advanced solid tumor such as melanoma, head and neck, liver or kidney cancer. Sequencing was performed on CD4+ or CD8+ T cells sorted from blood, taken in a trial of the OX40 agonist ivuxolimab. V gene TRBV18 combines with J gene TRBJ1-2, with 8 positions matching TRBD1. The DNA of the CDR3 is TGTGCCAGCTCACCATCAGGGGGCTCGTTAGATGGCTACACCTTC. The encoded protein is CASSPSGGSLDGYTF.